Listed here is a single T cell receptor (beta chain). Its antigen is as yet unknown. The sample comes from a study of cytomegalovirus exposure and HLA in healthy donors. Study findings and constraints: Many donors shared some public TCRs, even though most TCR sequences were rare. HLA alleles were associated with 16,000 or so TCR beta sequences in a later analysis at 0.05 false discovery rate. Per published accounts, TCR beta sequences correctly predicted the HLA-A and HLA-B alleles of most subjects.

It was with 60 Vbeta and 13 Jbeta primers that the PCR ran. Generated by immunoSEQ multiplex PCR, the TCRdb table keeps only in-frame clones and is missing some. The data hold over 95,000 clones, with 70% to 85% observed a single time. Sequencing was carried out using PBMCs. The TCR comes from a man aged 40-50 years in good health and CMV-seropositive.

The CDR3, as DNA: TGTGCCAGCAGTTACTCGAAACTCGAGCAGTACTTC. Translating it yields CASSYSKLEQYF. V and J are TRBV6-6 and TRBJ2-7; D is ambiguous. V was cut by 0 bases and J by 6 bases, with 6 bases left in between. Germline V CDR1 and CDR2: MNHNY, SVGAGI (reference sequence). The CDR3 has 12 residues.